Given below is one TCR beta chain in context. Assay: immunoSEQ multiplex PCR; the TCRdb copy retains only in-frame clones and omits some. The table records approximately 210,000 clones, about 89% of them present only once. This specimen belongs to a study of blood T cell repertoires in COVID-19. Trimming stripped 4 bases from V and 5 bases from J, with 15 bases between. The germline V gene has CDR1 SEHNR and CDR2 FQNEAQ (reference sequence). CDR3 length: 15 residues. The receptor was isolated from a woman in her 40s with acute or convalescent COVID-19. The specimen was peripheral blood. The chain carries TRBV7-9 and TRBJ2-1, with D perhaps matching TRBD1 (6 bases). The DNA of the CDR3 is TGTGCCAGCAGCTCCCCTCAGGGGTCCCACAATGAGCAGTTCTTC. Translated: CASSSPQGSHNEQFF.